These T cell receptor beta chains were read from a single sample in a study of OX40 agonist ivuxolimab in advanced cancers. Clones were sequenced by immunoSEQ multiplex PCR, and TCRdb holds only the in-frame ones, with some missing. The table has tens of thousands of clones, 75% to 90% seen once; the top ten hold about 2.5%. The source was CD4+ or CD8+ T cells sorted from blood, collected in a trial of the OX40 agonist ivuxolimab. All receptors come from an adult with an advanced solid tumor such as melanoma, head and neck, liver or kidney cancer. CDR3s include the opening cysteine and the closing phenylalanine or tryptophan. The D gene is left open where the match is weak. Expanded clones get a size class; other rows say once, few or many, or leave the size out.

clone size: -
J gene: TRBJ2-5
V gene: TRBV30
D gene: -
CDR3 protein: CAWSVSRQETQYF
CDR3 DNA: TGTGCCTGGAGTGTATCACGGCAAGAGACCCAGTACTTC

clone size: -
J gene: TRBJ2-2
V gene: TRBV28
D gene: -
CDR3 protein: CASSPQYAGELFF
CDR3 DNA: TGTGCCAGCAGTCCACAGTACGCCGGGGAGCTGTTTTTT

clone size: -
J gene: TRBJ2-1
V gene: TRBV19
D gene: TRBD2
CDR3 protein: CASSIDERPGLFSREQFF
CDR3 DNA: TGTGCCAGTAGTATAGATGAGAGGCCGGGACTATTCTCTCGGGAGCAGTTCTTC

clone size: once
J gene: TRBJ2-3
V gene: TRBV5-1
D gene: -
CDR3 protein: CASSPLAYGDTQYF
CDR3 DNA: TGCGCCAGCAGCCCCCTAGCGTATGGGGATACGCAGTATTTT

clone size: -
J gene: TRBJ1-4
V gene: TRBV18
D gene: TRBD1
CDR3 protein: CASSPARTGDEKLFF
CDR3 DNA: TGTGCCAGCTCACCGGCCCGGACAGGGGATGAAAAACTGTTTTTT

clone size: -
J gene: TRBJ1-5
V gene: TRBV19
D gene: TRBD1
CDR3 protein: CASQGTGDQPQHF
CDR3 DNA: TGTGCCAGTCAAGGGACAGGGGATCAGCCCCAGCATTTT

clone size: -
J gene: TRBJ1-1
V gene: TRBV2
D gene: -
CDR3 protein: CASSTDMNTEAFF
CDR3 DNA: TGTGCCAGCAGCACAGATATGAACACTGAAGCTTTCTTT

clone size: -
J gene: TRBJ2-3
V gene: TRBV29-1
D gene: TRBD1
CDR3 protein: CSVEGGQGGTDTQYF
CDR3 DNA: TGCAGCGTTGAGGGGGGACAGGGCGGCACAGATACGCAGTATTTT

clone size: -
J gene: TRBJ1-5
V gene: TRBV5-4
D gene: -
CDR3 protein: CASSYSQGGRGNSNQPQHF
CDR3 DNA: TGTGCCAGCAGCTATAGCCAGGGCGGTAGGGGTAATAGCAATCAGCCCCAGCATTTT

clone size: -
J gene: TRBJ2-7
V gene: TRBV28
D gene: TRBD1
CDR3 protein: CASRTRPLRTGYWYEQYF
CDR3 DNA: TGTGCCAGCAGGACCCGACCCCTAAGGACAGGGTACTGGTACGAGCAGTACTTC

clone size: -
J gene: TRBJ1-2
V gene: TRBV6-1
D gene: TRBD1
CDR3 protein: CASSEVQGASEGYTF
CDR3 DNA: TGTGCCAGCAGTGAAGTTCAGGGGGCCTCGGAAGGCTACACCTTC

clone size: -
J gene: TRBJ1-1
V gene: TRBV21-1
D gene: -
CDR3 protein: CASSKRDTNTEAFF
CDR3 DNA: TGTGCCAGCAGCAAAAGGGACACGAACACTGAAGCTTTCTTT

clone size: once
J gene: TRBJ1-1
V gene: TRBV7-2
D gene: TRBD1
CDR3 protein: CASSLRETGVVNTEAFF
CDR3 DNA: TGTGCCAGCAGCCTACGAGAGACAGGGGTTGTTAACACTGAAGCTTTCTTT

clone size: -
J gene: TRBJ2-2
V gene: TRBV5-4
D gene: -
CDR3 protein: CASSQHEETGELFF
CDR3 DNA: TGTGCCAGCAGCCAACACGAGGAAACCGGGGAGCTGTTTTTT

clone size: -
J gene: TRBJ2-7
V gene: TRBV10-3
D gene: TRBD2
CDR3 protein: CAISRGGDSSYEQYF
CDR3 DNA: TGTGCCATCTCGCGGGGGGGGGACAGCTCCTACGAGCAGTACTTC

clone size: once
J gene: TRBJ2-3
V gene: TRBV6-6
D gene: TRBD1
CDR3 protein: CATLLQGGDTQYF
CDR3 DNA: TGTGCCACCCTACTACAGGGGGGAGATACGCAGTATTTT

clone size: -
J gene: TRBJ2-7
V gene: TRBV28
D gene: -
CDR3 protein: CASSLRGTSSYEQYF
CDR3 DNA: TGTGCCAGCAGTTTAAGGGGGACAAGCTCCTACGAGCAGTACTTC

clone size: -
J gene: TRBJ2-1
V gene: TRBV4-3
D gene: -
CDR3 protein: CASSPIRDWGNNEQFF
CDR3 DNA: TGCGCCAGCAGCCCTATCCGGGACTGGGGCAATAATGAGCAGTTCTTC

clone size: -
J gene: TRBJ2-1
V gene: TRBV28
D gene: TRBD1
CDR3 protein: CASRGQGRTYNEQFF
CDR3 DNA: TGTGCCAGCAGAGGACAGGGGAGGACCTACAATGAGCAGTTCTTC

clone size: -
J gene: TRBJ1-5
V gene: TRBV7-9
D gene: TRBD1
CDR3 protein: CASSRGTAANQPQHF
CDR3 DNA: TGTGCCAGCAGCAGAGGGACAGCAGCCAATCAGCCCCAGCATTTT

clone size: once
J gene: TRBJ2-3
V gene: TRBV7-9
D gene: TRBD2
CDR3 protein: CASSLIGLAGTTDTQYF
CDR3 DNA: TGTGCCAGCAGCTTAATTGGTCTAGCGGGAACCACAGATACGCAGTATTTT

clone size: -
J gene: TRBJ2-1
V gene: TRBV11-2
D gene: TRBD2
CDR3 protein: CASSLGTSGSEQFF
CDR3 DNA: TGTGCCAGCAGCCTAGGGACTAGCGGGAGTGAGCAGTTCTTC

clone size: -
J gene: TRBJ1-4
V gene: TRBV11-1
D gene: TRBD1
CDR3 protein: CASGTGATNEKLFF
CDR3 DNA: TGTGCCAGCGGGACAGGGGCAACTAATGAAAAACTGTTTTTT

clone size: -
J gene: TRBJ2-1
V gene: TRBV2
D gene: TRBD2
CDR3 protein: CASLLAGVWNEQFF
CDR3 DNA: TGTGCCAGCTTACTAGCGGGAGTTTGGAATGAGCAGTTCTTC

clone size: -
J gene: TRBJ1-2
V gene: TRBV9
D gene: TRBD1
CDR3 protein: CASSVAVGDRGDGYTF
CDR3 DNA: TGTGCCAGCAGCGTAGCAGTGGGGGACAGGGGTGATGGCTACACCTTC

clone size: -
J gene: TRBJ2-3
V gene: TRBV9
D gene: -
CDR3 protein: CASSVGVPGTDTQYF
CDR3 DNA: TGTGCCAGCAGCGTAGGAGTTCCAGGGACCGATACGCAGTATTTT

clone size: -
J gene: TRBJ2-7
V gene: TRBV4-3
D gene: TRBD1
CDR3 protein: CASSQEGTGAYEQYF
CDR3 DNA: TGCGCCAGCAGCCAAGAGGGAACAGGGGCCTACGAGCAGTACTTC

clone size: -
J gene: TRBJ2-7
V gene: TRBV19
D gene: TRBD2
CDR3 protein: CASSIAGTSGTYEQYF
CDR3 DNA: TGTGCCAGTAGTATAGCCGGGACTAGCGGGACCTACGAGCAGTACTTC

clone size: -
J gene: TRBJ2-7
V gene: TRBV11-2
D gene: TRBD2
CDR3 protein: CASSLGASGGGEQYF
CDR3 DNA: TGTGCCAGCAGCTTGGGGGCTAGCGGGGGAGGGGAGCAGTACTTC

clone size: -
J gene: TRBJ2-5
V gene: TRBV7-7
D gene: -
CDR3 protein: CASSLAGRGETQYF
CDR3 DNA: TGTGCCAGCAGCTTAGCGGGTCGGGGGGAGACCCAGTACTTC

clone size: -
J gene: TRBJ1-4
V gene: TRBV28
D gene: -
CDR3 protein: CASSRLREKLFF
CDR3 DNA: TGTGCCAGCAGTCGCCTGCGAGAAAAACTGTTTTTT

clone size: -
J gene: TRBJ2-7
V gene: TRBV6-1
D gene: -
CDR3 protein: CASRADYEQYF
CDR3 DNA: TGTGCCAGCAGGGCGGACTACGAGCAGTACTTC

clone size: -
J gene: TRBJ2-7
V gene: TRBV5-1
D gene: -
CDR3 protein: CASRLEGVKQEQYF
CDR3 DNA: TGCGCCAGCAGACTAGAGGGGGTAAAACAGGAGCAGTACTTC

clone size: -
J gene: TRBJ2-1
V gene: TRBV25-1
D gene: TRBD2
CDR3 protein: CASSFSGGYNEQFF
CDR3 DNA: TGTGCCAGCAGTTTCTCGGGGGGGTACAATGAGCAGTTCTTC

clone size: -
J gene: TRBJ2-5
V gene: TRBV27
D gene: TRBD2
CDR3 protein: CASKKRGQETQYF
CDR3 DNA: TGTGCCAGCAAGAAGCGGGGCCAAGAGACCCAGTACTTC

clone size: -
J gene: TRBJ1-4
V gene: TRBV7-9
D gene: -
CDR3 protein: CASSLALGGNEKLFF
CDR3 DNA: TGTGCCAGCAGCTTAGCGCTCGGAGGGAATGAAAAACTGTTTTTT

clone size: -
J gene: TRBJ1-4
V gene: TRBV5-4
D gene: -
CDR3 protein: CASSQEGRYYEKLFF
CDR3 DNA: TGTGCCAGCAGCCAAGAGGGAAGGTATTATGAAAAACTGTTTTTT

clone size: few
J gene: TRBJ1-1
V gene: TRBV18
D gene: -
CDR3 protein: CASSPARGSNTEAFF
CDR3 DNA: TGTGCCAGCTCCCCAGCCCGGGGGTCGAACACTGAAGCTTTCTTT

clone size: -
J gene: TRBJ2-3
V gene: TRBV7-3
D gene: TRBD2
CDR3 protein: CASSPERGGRTQYF
CDR3 DNA: TGTGCCAGCAGCCCCGAGCGGGGGGGCCGTACGCAGTATTTT

clone size: -
J gene: TRBJ1-1
V gene: TRBV7-9
D gene: TRBD1
CDR3 protein: CASSWTGRGEAFF
CDR3 DNA: TGTGCCAGCAGCTGGACAGGGAGGGGTGAAGCTTTCTTT

clone size: -
J gene: TRBJ2-7
V gene: TRBV9
D gene: -
CDR3 protein: CASSARLGGGGEQYF
CDR3 DNA: TGTGCCAGCAGCGCCCGACTTGGAGGGGGGGGCGAGCAGTACTTC

clone size: medium-sized
J gene: TRBJ2-7
V gene: TRBV28
D gene: -
CDR3 protein: CASTAALGGPYEQYF
CDR3 DNA: TGTGCCAGCACTGCAGCGCTCGGGGGGCCCTACGAGCAGTACTTC

clone size: -
J gene: TRBJ1-6
V gene: TRBV7-3
D gene: -
CDR3 protein: CASSLSVGEGFPLHF
CDR3 DNA: TGTGCCAGCAGCTTATCGGTAGGCGAAGGATTTCCCCTCCACTTT

clone size: -
J gene: TRBJ2-3
V gene: TRBV7-9
D gene: TRBD1
CDR3 protein: CASSLTGGNLDTQYF
CDR3 DNA: TGTGCCAGCAGCTTGACAGGGGGCAATTTAGATACGCAGTATTTT

clone size: -
J gene: TRBJ1-2
V gene: TRBV28
D gene: -
CDR3 protein: CASSHGGADHNYGYTF
CDR3 DNA: TGTGCCAGCAGTCACGGCGGGGCAGACCATAACTATGGCTACACCTTC